This note documents a single T cell receptor beta chain sequence. Germline V gene sequence: CDR1 LGHNA, CDR2 YNFKEQ. The CDR3 extends over 13 amino acids. With 7 bases removed from V and 2 bases from J, the gap between germline ends came to 6 bases. This entry is derived from a study of cytomegalovirus exposure and HLA in healthy donors. Primers: 60 Vbeta forward and 13 Jbeta reverse. Per the authors' pipeline: In a later analysis, of roughly 73 million unique beta chains, about 12 million appeared in at least two donors. The method was immunoSEQ multiplex PCR; TCRdb's version includes in-frame clones alone and lacks a portion of them. The D gene and trimming were derived from the DNA, and the V and J assignments and clone size from that table. This table holds about 96,000 clones, 65% to 75% found once.

The receptor was isolated from a female donor in good health and CMV-seropositive. The chain joins TRBV4-2 to TRBJ2-6, with D unclear. Sequencing was done on a sample of PBMCs. Written as DNA, the CDR3 is TGTGCCAGCATGGCAACTGGGGCCAACGTCCTGACTTTC. Encoded protein: CASMATGANVLTF.